What follows are 32 T cell receptor beta chains derived from one specimen sequenced in a study of T cell repertoires in cytomegalovirus infection. Their antigens remain unidentified. TCRdb reprocessed the reads with MiXCR, giving one entry per CDR3 protein. This table holds about half a million distinct CDR3 sequences, roughly a third found once. This specimen consisted of cultured PBMCs, obtained from culture after CMV antigen stimulation. These receptors were obtained from a human donor in good health (CMV status not recorded). Some clones in this sample may be carry-over from other donors' samples.

In its sample, this clonotype was seen a few times. This rearrangement joins TRBV7-9 to TRBJ2-1; a weak D match, TRBD1 (5 bases). Trimming pared 3 bases from V and 8 bases from J, leaving 14 bases between. CDR1 SEHNR and CDR2 FQNEAQ come from the germline V gene (reference sequence). This CDR3 contains 14 residues. The CDR3 DNA follows: TGTGCCAGCAGCTTCACGTCAGGGTTAGATGAGCAGTTCTTC. Protein product: CASSFTSGLDEQFF. Combining the CDR3 with reference TRBV7-9 and TRBJ2-1 gives the whole variable domain DTGVSQNPRHKITKRGQNVTFRCDPISEHNRLYWYRQTLGQGPEFLTYFQNEAQLEKSRLLSDRFSAERPKGSFSTLEIQRTEQGDSAMYLCASSFTSGLDEQFFGPGTRLTVL.

CDR3 DNA sequence: TGTGCCACCCGGACAGTCTCTGGGGCCAACGTCCTGACTTTC. The encoded protein is CATRTVSGANVLTF. J is TRBJ2-6 and V is TRBV6-1; possible D gene TRBD1, 6 bases. Germline assignment: CDR1 MNHNS and CDR2 SASEGT. This CDR3 contains 14 residues. V lost 10 bases, J lost 0 bases, and 10 bases lay in between.

This clonotype has a handful of counts. J is TRBJ1-4 and V is TRBV28; TRBD1 aligns across 9 bases. V dropped 5 bases and J dropped 3; count of bases not matched to a gene: 4. The CDR3 has 15 amino acids. Germline CDR1 is MDHEN and CDR2 is SYDVKM. The CDR3 is CASSPTGGPNEKLFF. In DNA, the CDR3 is TGTGCCAGCAGTCCGACAGGGGGGCCTAATGAAAAACTGTTTTTT.

The chain employs TRBV20-1 and TRBJ2-1; D is perhaps TRBD2 (5 bases). Trimming took 5 bases from V and 3 from J, leaving 14 bases between them. Germline-derived CDR1 and CDR2 are DFQATT and SNEGSKA (reference sequence). This CDR3 is 14 amino acids long. The CDR3 sequence: CSASFSALYNEQFF. Written as DNA, the CDR3 is TGCAGTGCTTCTTTTAGCGCCCTCTACAATGAGCAGTTCTTC.

This clonotype was recorded a few times. This chain links TRBV4-1 with TRBJ2-7; 8 nucleotides agree with TRBD1. The CDR3 consists of 14 residues. Germline V lookup: CDR1 MGHRA, CDR2 YSYEKL. V shed 3 bases, J shed 2 bases, and the junction held 3 bases outside the gene matches. CDR3 loop: CASSHSTGAYEQYF. Written as DNA, the CDR3 is TGCGCCAGCAGCCATTCGACAGGGGCCTACGAGCAGTACTTC.

This clonotype was counted many times. This chain links TRBV7-2 with TRBJ2-1, with D perhaps matching TRBD1 (5 bases). The CDR3 consists of 18 residues. Germline V CDR1 and CDR2: SGHTA, FQGNSA. Between the trimmed V and J ends, which lost 1 base and 5 bases, there was a span of 21 bases. The CDR3 is CASSLGSGTGRVDNEQFF. CDR3 in DNA: TGTGCCAGCAGCTTAGGGTCAGGTACGGGCAGGGTCGACAATGAGCAGTTCTTC.

This chain uses TRBV7-2 with TRBJ1-2, with a tentative D call TRBD1 (5 bases). The V and J ends lost 3 bases and 3 bases respectively, with 11 bases between them. The CDR3 length is 14 residues. Germline-derived CDR1 and CDR2 are SGHTA and FQGNSA. In DNA form, the CDR3 reads TGTGCCAGCAGCTTTTTCAGGGAAGACTATGGCTACACCTTC. It encodes CASSFFREDYGYTF.

The chain links TRBV11-3 to TRBJ2-1; the match to TRBD2 covers 11 bases. Germline V gene lookup returns CDR1 SGHNT and CDR2 YENEEA. The J segment lost 4 bases and the V segment lost 6 bases, leaving 5 bases of the junction unmatched. This CDR3 contains 15 residues. The CDR3 loop reads CASRPTSGRYNEQFF. The CDR3 DNA sequence: TGTGCCAGCAGACCAACTAGCGGGAGATACAATGAGCAGTTCTTC.

The rearrangement links TRBV6-2 or TRBV6-3 to TRBJ1-5; no clear D. The CDR3 loop spans 14 amino acids. V shed 5 bases and J shed 5 bases, with 13 bases lying between them. The germline V gene encodes CDR1 MNHEY and CDR2 SVGEGT. For the CDR3, the DNA is TGTGCCAGCAGTCCTCACAGCCCCCATCAGCCCCAGCATTTT. Translation: CASSPHSPHQPQHF.

V usage is TRBV6-2 or TRBV6-3 and J usage is TRBJ1-3; D gene ambiguous. Trimming took off 2 bases at V and 0 bases at J, with 11 bases between the two ends. Germline CDR1 is MNHEY and CDR2 is SVGEGT. The CDR3 loop spans 16 amino acids. The CDR3 is CASSYGQLHSGNTIYF. The CDR3 DNA follows: TGTGCCAGCAGTTACGGGCAACTTCACTCTGGAAACACCATATATTTT.

This clonotype was seen a few times. The chain has TRBV7-2 and TRBJ2-1; D is undetermined. The CDR3 is 13 amino acids. Trimming took off 1 base at V and 6 bases at J, with 7 bases between the two ends. Germline lookup yields CDR1 SGHTA and CDR2 FQGNSA. The DNA for the CDR3 is TGTGCCAGCAGCTTAGAGGTGATCAATGAGCAGTTCTTC. The encoded protein is CASSLEVINEQFF.

This clonotype was picked up a small number of times. The rearrangement uses TRBV7-8 and TRBJ2-7, with 10 bases identical to TRBD2. Germline assignment: CDR1 SGHVS and CDR2 FQNEAQ. The CDR3 contains 16 residues. Trimming at V came to 1 base and at J to 5 bases, leaving 8 bases not matched to a gene. CDR3 in amino acids: CASSLEASGSQDEQYV. As DNA, the CDR3 is TGTGCCAGCAGCTTAGAGGCTAGCGGGAGTCAAGACGAGCAGTACGTC.

The chain recombines TRBV20-1 with TRBJ2-2; perhaps TRBD1 as D (6 bases). The CDR3 extends over 15 amino acids. The V end lost 2 bases, the J end lost 1 base, and 11 bases lay between the germline ends. CDR1 is DFQATT and CDR2 is SNEGSKA in the germline V gene (reference sequence). The CDR3 nucleotides read TGCAGTGCTAGACGGACAGACGTGAACACCGGGGAGCTGTTTTTT. It encodes CSARRTDVNTGELFF.

This clonotype was detected only a few times. The CDR3 reads CASSLAGTGWETDTQYF. CDR3 bases: TGTGCCAGCAGCTTAGCCGGGACAGGGTGGGAGACAGATACGCAGTATTTT. The chain joins TRBV11-2 to TRBJ2-3; 9 nucleotides align to TRBD1. The CDR3 runs to 17 residues. CDR1 and CDR2 (germline): SGHAT, FQNNGV. J was trimmed by 3 bases and V by 1 base; bases with no gene match: 8.

This rearrangement joins TRBV28 to TRBJ1-2; D perhaps matches TRBD1 (6 bases). The CDR3 runs to 14 residues. Germline CDR1 and CDR2: MDHEN and SYDVKM. The V and J ends lost 6 bases and 5 bases respectively, with 16 bases between them. CDR3 protein: CASSPRTDYYGYTF. CDR3 nucleotides: TGTGCCAGCAGCCCTAGGACAGATTATTATGGCTACACCTTC.

This sequence joins TRBV20-1 and TRBJ2-7, with D perhaps given as TRBD1 or TRBD2 (6 bases each). Trimming removed 4 bases at V and 3 bases at J, with 16 bases between. The CDR3 loop spans 14 amino acids. Germline loops: CDR1 DFQATT, CDR2 SNEGSKA (reference sequence). The CDR3 spells CSATGASPLYEQYF. As DNA, the CDR3 is TGCAGTGCTACGGGGGCGAGTCCCCTCTACGAGCAGTACTTC.

Details on this clonotype: The junction and the germline gene differ at one end; a read error may be behind it. CDR3 residues: CASTLQQDGAEALF. The CDR3 nucleotides read TGTGCCAGCACCCTCCAGCAGGATGGCGCTGAAGCTTTGTTT. The genes are TRBV9 and TRBJ1-1; D uncertain. Germline V CDR1 and CDR2: SGDLS, YYNGEE. There are 14 residues in the CDR3.

A note on this clonotype: A much bigger clone sits one base away, suggesting this may be a read error. V and J are TRBV7-2 and TRBJ2-5, with 8 bases aligning to TRBD1. The CDR3 is made up of 15 amino acids. Germline V gene lookup returns CDR1 SGHTA and CDR2 FQGNSA. With 4 bases clipped from V and 2 bases from J, the junction kept 6 bases outside the gene matches. This CDR3 reads CASSYRTGTQETQYF. In nucleotides, the CDR3 is TGTGCCAGCAGCTACCGGACAGGGACACAAGAGACCCAGTACTTC.

The rearrangement joins TRBV7-3 to TRBJ1-5, with unresolved D. This CDR3 region has 13 residues. CDR1 and CDR2 (germline): SGHTA, FQGTGA. The V gene lost 0 bases and the J gene lost 7 bases, with 7 bases spanning the gap. In DNA form, the CDR3 reads TGTGCCAGCAGCTTAACCAGTGGCCAGCCCCAGCATTTT. Its translation is CASSLTSGQPQHF.

The chain links TRBV19 to TRBJ1-5; D is uncertain. The CDR3 consists of 16 residues. The germline V gene has CDR1 LNHDA and CDR2 SQIVND (reference sequence). Trimming shortened V by 4 bases and J by 1 base, and 14 bases separated the two germline ends. CDR3: CASSTEPGSSNQPQHF. The CDR3, as DNA: TGTGCCAGTAGTACGGAACCGGGGAGCAGCAATCAGCCCCAGCATTTT.

The chain uses TRBV19 and TRBJ1-5, with 9 bases matching TRBD1. The CDR3 is 17 residues long. CDR1 is LNHDA, CDR2 SQIVND, per germline (reference sequence). V shed 6 bases and J 5 bases; nucleotides not matched to a gene: 14. CDR3 loop: CASRLGTGYGGHQPQHF. CDR3 DNA: TGTGCCAGTAGGCTCGGGACAGGGTATGGGGGGCATCAGCCCCAGCATTTT.

This clonotype was seen only once. This rearrangement joins TRBV20-1 to TRBJ2-7, with TRBD2 matching over 14 bases. The J segment lost 3 bases and the V segment lost 1 base, leaving 5 bases of the junction unmatched. Germline CDR1 DFQATT, CDR2 SNEGSKA (reference sequence). The CDR3 is made up of 16 amino acids. In DNA form, the CDR3 reads TGCAGTGCTAGAGTCCGCGGACTAGCGGGAGGCTACGAGCAGTACTTC. It codes for CSARVRGLAGGYEQYF.

This clonotype was seen a few times. This chain uses TRBV6-5 with TRBJ2-6, with TRBD1 matching 7 bases. The CDR3 covers 18 residues. J was trimmed by 0 bases and V by 4 bases; bases with no gene match: 9. Germline lookup yields CDR1 MNHEY and CDR2 SVGAGI. The CDR3 DNA reads as TGTGCCAGCAGTTTCCAGGGGGTCCCTAGCTCTGGGGCCAACGTCCTGACTTTC. It specifies CASSFQGVPSSGANVLTF.

The genes are TRBV6-6 and TRBJ2-2; TRBD1 matches at 7 bases. This CDR3 is built from 16 residues. Losses at the gene ends were 3 bases for V and 6 bases for J; bases not matched to a gene: 10. Germline V gene lookup returns CDR1 MNHNY and CDR2 SVGAGI (reference sequence). CDR3 residues: CASSYRQGWDAGELFF. The CDR3 nucleotides are TGTGCCAGCAGTTATAGACAGGGTTGGGACGCCGGGGAGCTGTTTTTT.

The J gene is TRBJ2-1, the V gene TRBV7-2; tentatively, D is TRBD1 (5 bases). This CDR3 region has 14 residues. Trimming removed 5 bases at V and 5 bases at J, with 13 bases between. Per the germline V gene, CDR1 is SGHTA and CDR2 is FQGNSA. The CDR3, as DNA: TGTGCCAGCAGCCCCCCCAGGGTAGACAATGAGCAGTTCTTC. It is translated as CASSPPRVDNEQFF. Full variable domain (remainder filled in from reference TRBV7-2 and TRBJ2-1): GAGVSQSPSNKVTEKGKDVELRCDPISGHTALYWYRQSLGQGLEFLIYFQGNSAPDKSGLPSDRFSAERTGGSVSTLTIQRTQQEDSAVYLCASSPPRVDNEQFFGPGTRLTVL.

The chain employs TRBV20-1 and TRBJ2-5; 9 bases map to TRBD2. The CDR3 length is 15 residues. The germline gives CDR1 DFQATT, CDR2 SNEGSKA (reference sequence). The trim removed 6 bases at V and 2 bases at J, leaving 10 bases unmatched. CDR3 bases: TGCAGTGCCCAAAGGACGCTAGCGGGACAAGAGACCCAGTACTTC. Translation gives CSAQRTLAGQETQYF.

This clonotype was detected only a few times. This chain joins TRBV4-1 and TRBJ2-1; 7 nucleotides line up with TRBD1. The V and J ends lost 0 bases and 0 bases, in that order; junction bases with no gene match: 11. Germline V gives CDR1 MGHRA, CDR2 YSYEKL. The CDR3 runs to 19 residues. CDR3 sequence: CASSQDPGGSPSSYNEQFF. In nucleotides, the CDR3 is TGCGCCAGCAGCCAAGACCCAGGGGGATCCCCTAGCTCCTACAATGAGCAGTTCTTC.

This sequence joins TRBV4-2 and TRBJ2-2; tentative D call: TRBD1 (7 bases). The germline gives CDR1 LGHNA, CDR2 YNFKEQ. V was pared by 4 bases and J by 6 bases, with 15 bases between. The CDR3 is made up of 15 amino acids. The CDR3 DNA sequence: TGTGCCAGCAGCCCCAGGGGGGAGGTCCCCGGGGAGCTGTTTTTT. It translates to CASSPRGEVPGELFF.

The chain carries TRBV7-4 and TRBJ1-1, with 9 nucleotides matching TRBD1. J was trimmed by 1 base and V by 5 bases; bases with no gene match: 11. Germline CDR1 and CDR2: SGHVT and SQSDAQ. The CDR3 has 17 amino acids. Written as DNA, the CDR3 is TGTGCCAGCAGCCCAGGACAGGGGCAGGGTGGGAACACTGAAGCTTTCTTT. Translating gives CASSPGQGQGGNTEAFF.

This clonotype was counted a few times. The CDR3 region is CSASSGEGRPYEQYF. DNA of the CDR3: TGCAGTGCTAGTTCTGGGGAGGGCCGCCCCTACGAGCAGTACTTC. This sequence joins TRBV20-1 and TRBJ2-7; 7 bases map to TRBD2. The junction had 10 bases not matched to a gene; V was cut back by 3 bases and J by 2 bases. Germline loops: CDR1 DFQATT, CDR2 SNEGSKA (reference sequence). The length of the CDR3 is 15 residues.

In this sample, this clonotype turned up many times. The CDR3 bases are TGTGCCAGCAGCTTAGCACCCCGGGGGAACTCCTACAATGAGCAGTTCTTC. It is translated as CASSLAPRGNSYNEQFF. This rearrangement joins TRBV7-2 to TRBJ2-1, with a possible D match to TRBD2 (6 bases). The CDR3 is 17 amino acids. Germline assignment: CDR1 SGHTA and CDR2 FQGNSA. V was shortened by 0 bases and J by 0 bases, with 12 bases between the two germline ends.

This chain joins TRBV28 and TRBJ1-1, with D possibly TRBD1 on 6 matching bases. With 10 bases removed from V and 3 bases from J, the gap between germline ends came to 12 bases. Germline V gene sequence: CDR1 MDHEN, CDR2 SYDVKM. This CDR3 is built from 12 residues. The CDR3 coding sequence is TGTGCCACGTTAGGACAGTACACTGAAGCTTTCTTT. Translation: CATLGQYTEAFF. Based on the CDR3 plus reference TRBV28 and TRBJ1-1, the full variable domain is DVKVTQSSRYLVKRTGEKVFLECVQDMDHENMFWYRQDPGLGLRLIYFSYDVKMKEKGDIPEGYSVSREKKERFSLILESASTNQTSMYLCATLGQYTEAFFGQGTRLTVV.